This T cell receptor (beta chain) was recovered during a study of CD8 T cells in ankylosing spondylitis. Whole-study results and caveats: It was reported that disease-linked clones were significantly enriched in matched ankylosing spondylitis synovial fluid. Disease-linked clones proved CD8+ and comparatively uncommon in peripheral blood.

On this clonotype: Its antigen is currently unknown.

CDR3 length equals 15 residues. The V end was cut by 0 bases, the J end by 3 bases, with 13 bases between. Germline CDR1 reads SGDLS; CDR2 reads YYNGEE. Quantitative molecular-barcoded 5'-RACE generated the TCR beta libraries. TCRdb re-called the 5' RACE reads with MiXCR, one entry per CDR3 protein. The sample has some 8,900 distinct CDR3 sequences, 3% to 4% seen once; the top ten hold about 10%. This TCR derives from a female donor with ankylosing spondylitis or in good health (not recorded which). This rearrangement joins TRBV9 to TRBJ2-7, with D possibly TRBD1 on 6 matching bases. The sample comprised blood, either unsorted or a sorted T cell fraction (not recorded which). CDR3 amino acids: CASSVGGQAGYEQYF. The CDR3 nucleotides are TGTGCCAGCAGCGTAGGGGGGCAGGCAGGCTACGAGCAGTACTTC. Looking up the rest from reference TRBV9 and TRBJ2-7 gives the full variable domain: DSGVTQTPKHLITATGQRVTLRCSPRSGDLSVYWYQQSLDQGLQFLIQYYNGEERAKGNILERFSAQQFPDLHSELNLSSLELGDSALYFCASSVGGQAGYEQYFGPGTRLTVT.